This passage covers 10 T cell receptor beta chains from one sample sequenced in a study of T cells after yellow fever vaccination. TCRdb called the 5' RACE reads again in MiXCR, with one record for every CDR3 protein. The sample comprises roughly 74,000 distinct CDR3 sequences, more than 5.5% of which are singletons, and about 32% rests with the top ten. The sequences come from CD8+ T cells sorted from PBMCs, collected 5 to 6 days after the first yellow fever vaccination. These receptors originate from a man between 18 and 29 years old who received the YFV17D yellow fever vaccine.

This clonotype is labeled medium-sized. The V and J genes are TRBV12-3 or TRBV12-4 and TRBJ1-2; 10 nucleotides match TRBD1. V was clipped by 6 bases and J by 3 bases; unmatched bases: 1. This CDR3 has 13 residues. CDR3 loop: CASRTGGDYGYTF. As DNA, the CDR3 is TGTGCCAGCAGGACAGGGGGCGACTATGGCTACACCTTC.

Ten or more counts support this clonotype. V gene TRBV4-3 combines with J gene TRBJ2-1; the D is unclear. The germline V gene encodes CDR1 LGHNA and CDR2 YSLEER. V was pared by 0 bases and J by 8 bases, with 14 bases between. CDR3 length equals 15 residues. CDR3 DNA: TGCGCCAGCAGCCAAGACAAGGACGCGGCGGATGAGCAGTTCTTC. Translated, it gives CASSQDKDAADEQFF.

This clonotype has ten or more counts. The rearrangement joins TRBV5-6 to TRBJ1-2; a possible D gene is TRBD1 (6 bases). The germline V and J ends were trimmed by 0 bases and 1 base, with 13 bases remaining between them. The germline gives CDR1 SGHDT, CDR2 YYEEEE. The CDR3 has 16 amino acids. The CDR3 spells CASSLVGGSGNYGYTF. CDR3 sequence (DNA): TGTGCCAGCAGCTTGGTGGGGGGCTCTGGTAACTATGGCTACACCTTC.

The sample holds many counts of this clonotype. The V and J genes are TRBV7-8 and TRBJ2-2; a possible D gene is TRBD1 (6 bases). The CDR3 loop spans 17 amino acids. Germline loops: CDR1 SGHVS, CDR2 FQNEAQ. Trimming left V 1 base short and J 2 bases short, with 14 bases between. The CDR3 region is CASSLVGRTANTGELFF. The CDR3 nucleotides are TGTGCCAGCAGCTTAGTAGGTCGGACAGCCAACACCGGGGAGCTGTTTTTT.

The chain joins TRBV29-1 to TRBJ2-5; a possible D gene is TRBD1 (5 bases). CDR1 is SQVTM and CDR2 is ANQGSEA in the germline V gene. This CDR3 has 16 amino acids. Trimming removed 0 bases from V and 1 base from J, with 15 bases in between. CDR3 nucleotides: TGCAGCGTTGAAGATCTCGGTCATGGGGCCCAAGAGACCCAGTACTTC. It codes for CSVEDLGHGAQETQYF.

This clonotype was counted many times. The chain is built from TRBV6-4 and TRBJ2-3; 9 nucleotides agree with TRBD2. Losses at the gene ends were 3 bases for V and 2 bases for J; bases not matched to a gene: 6. Per the germline V gene, CDR1 is MRHNA and CDR2 is SNTAGT. The CDR3 consists of 16 residues. The DNA of the CDR3 is TGTGCCAGCAGTGAAAGAGCGGGGGGCCCCACAGATACGCAGTATTTT. Translation: CASSERAGGPTDTQYF.

This clonotype appeared a few times. J is TRBJ2-3 and V is TRBV6-4; 7 bases fit TRBD1. The CDR3 consists of 14 residues. V trimming: 4 bases; J trimming: 2 bases; junction bases outside the gene matches: 3. Germline V CDR1 and CDR2: MRHNA, SNTAGT. The CDR3 DNA reads as TGTGCCAGCAGTGCCGGGACAGACACAGATACGCAGTATTTT. Its translation is CASSAGTDTDTQYF.

The chain recombines TRBV20-1 with TRBJ1-4; D is ambiguous. Trimming stripped 7 bases from V and 2 bases from J, with 11 bases between. From germline, CDR1 is DFQATT and CDR2 SNEGSKA (reference sequence). The CDR3 sequence is 13 residues long. CDR3 amino acids: CSDTPRTNEKLFF. The CDR3 DNA reads as TGCAGTGACACACCTCGGACTAATGAAAAACTGTTTTTT.

The sample holds a few counts of this clonotype. The gene calls are TRBV19 and TRBJ1-1; TRBD1 might be the D (5 bases). Trimming stripped 5 bases from V and 5 bases from J, with 18 bases between. From germline, CDR1 is LNHDA and CDR2 SQIVND (reference sequence). This CDR3 region has 15 residues. CDR3 coding DNA: TGTGCCAGTAGTCCTCGACAGACCCCCGGTACTGAAGCTTTCTTT. It codes for CASSPRQTPGTEAFF. Complete variable domain (other parts from reference TRBV19 and TRBJ1-1): DGGITQSPKYLFRKEGQNVTLSCEQNLNHDAMYWYRQDPGQGLRLIYYSQIVNDFQKGDIAEGYSVSREKKESFPLTVTSAQKNPTAFYLCASSPRQTPGTEAFFGQGTRLTVV.

This clonotype showed up just a few times. This rearrangement joins TRBV3-1 to TRBJ2-7, with 7 bases lining up with TRBD1. CDR1 is LGHDT, CDR2 YNNKEL, per germline (reference sequence). V shed 3 bases and J 2 bases; nucleotides not matched to a gene: 4. CDR3 length equals 14 residues. In DNA, the CDR3 is TGTGCCAGCAGCCACACGGACAGGCCCTACGAGCAGTACTTC. As protein: CASSHTDRPYEQYF.